This TCR beta chain was sequenced during a study of human T cells and chemical hapten exposure. General study findings and limits: Compared to controls, expanded TCRs made significantly more large clusters of similar CDR3s.

TCRdb itself ran the RACE reads through MiXCR, one entry per CDR3 protein. Of a few hundred thousand distinct CDR3 sequences listed, more than 4.5% are singletons. The time point denotes: patch test 1, 2 weeks after DPC sensitization. Treatment of the sample: therapeutic diphenylcyclopropenone sensitization with weekly scalp DPC. Germline CDR1 is MGHRA and CDR2 is YSYEKL. V lost 0 bases and J 5 bases, leaving 10 bases between the germline ends. The CDR3 runs 15 residues. At least ten counts were recorded for this clonotype. As yet, its antigen is unknown. The source material was whole blood, sampled in connection with sensitization to the hapten diphenylcyclopropenone (DPC). The TCR comes from a woman aged 50 to 60 with alopecia areata. Some clones in this sample may be carry-over from other donors' samples. This rearrangement joins TRBV4-1 to TRBJ1-4; D uncertain. CDR3 sequence: CASSQDVGRNEKLFF. The DNA of the CDR3 is TGCGCCAGCAGCCAAGATGTTGGCAGGAATGAAAAACTGTTTTTT.